One TCR beta chain is described in this entry. Libraries were UMI-labeled 5' RACE TRB cDNA. TCRdb reprocessed the 5' RACE reads; each CDR3 protein has one entry and no DNA is given. Listed are approximately 83,000 distinct CDR3 sequences; roughly 1.8% falls within the top ten. The length of the CDR3 is 13 residues. CDR1 is SGDLS and CDR2 is YYNGEE in the germline V gene. Every CD8+ subset sample held 250,000 to 300,000 flow-sorted cells, done in triplicate. CD45RO-CCR7+CD27+CD95- cells counted as naive CD8+ T cells. These data are taken from a study of CXCR3-negative and CXCR3-positive naive CD8 T cells. Across the whole study: Every library held about 1.5 +/- 0.3 million TRB reads, and the total came to around 150 million.

The sequenced sample consisted of naive CXCR3- CD8+ T cells from blood. Described subset: CD45RO-CCR7+CD27+CD95- naive CD8+ T cells lacking CXCR3 (TNR3-). This chain connects TRBV9 to TRBJ2-7; TCRdb picks TRBD2, but there is no DNA to check that call. This receptor was identified in a human donor in good health. Some clones in this sample may be carry-over from other donors' samples. The CDR3 loop is CASSARDFDEQYF. The variable domain in full, with the rest retrieved from reference TRBV9 and TRBJ2-7, is DSGVTQTPKHLITATGQRVTLRCSPRSGDLSVYWYQQSLDQGLQFLIQYYNGEERAKGNILERFSAQQFPDLHSELNLSSLELGDSALYFCASSARDFDEQYFGPGTRLTVT.